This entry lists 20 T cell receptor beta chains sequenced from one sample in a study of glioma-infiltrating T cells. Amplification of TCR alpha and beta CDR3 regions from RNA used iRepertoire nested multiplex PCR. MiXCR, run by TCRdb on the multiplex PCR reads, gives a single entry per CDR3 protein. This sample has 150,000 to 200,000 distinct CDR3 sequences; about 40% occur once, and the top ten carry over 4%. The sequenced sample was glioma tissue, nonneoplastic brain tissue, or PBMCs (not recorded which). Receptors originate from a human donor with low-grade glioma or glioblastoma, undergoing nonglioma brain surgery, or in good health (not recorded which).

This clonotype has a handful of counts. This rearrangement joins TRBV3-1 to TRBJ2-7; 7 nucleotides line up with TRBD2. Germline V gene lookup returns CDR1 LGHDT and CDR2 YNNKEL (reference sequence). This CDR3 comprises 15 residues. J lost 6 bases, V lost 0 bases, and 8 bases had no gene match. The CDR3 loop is CASSQDPNAGVEQYF. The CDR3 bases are TGTGCCAGCAGCCAAGACCCAAATGCGGGGGTCGAGCAGTACTTC.

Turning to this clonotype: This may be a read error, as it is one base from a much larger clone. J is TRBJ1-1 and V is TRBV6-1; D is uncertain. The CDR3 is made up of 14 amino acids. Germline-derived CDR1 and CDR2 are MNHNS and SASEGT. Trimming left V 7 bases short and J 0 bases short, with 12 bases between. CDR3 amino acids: CASKDPGMNTEAFF. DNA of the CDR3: TGTGCCAGCAAAGACCCTGGGATGAACACTGAAGCTTTCTTT.

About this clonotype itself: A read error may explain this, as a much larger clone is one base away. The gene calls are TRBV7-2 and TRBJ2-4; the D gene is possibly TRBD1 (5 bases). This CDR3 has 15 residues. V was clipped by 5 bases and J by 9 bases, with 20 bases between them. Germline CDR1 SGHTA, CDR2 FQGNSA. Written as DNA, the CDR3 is TGTGCCAGCAGCCAGGGTCTTCCCACGCAAGGCATTCAGTACTTC. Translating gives CASSQGLPTQGIQYF.

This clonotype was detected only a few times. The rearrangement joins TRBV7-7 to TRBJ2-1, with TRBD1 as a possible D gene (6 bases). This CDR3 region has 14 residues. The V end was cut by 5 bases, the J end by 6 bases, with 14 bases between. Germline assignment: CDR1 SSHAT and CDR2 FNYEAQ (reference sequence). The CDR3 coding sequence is TGTGCCAGCAGCCCCACAGGGAACGGCAATGAGCAGTTCTTC. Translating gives CASSPTGNGNEQFF.

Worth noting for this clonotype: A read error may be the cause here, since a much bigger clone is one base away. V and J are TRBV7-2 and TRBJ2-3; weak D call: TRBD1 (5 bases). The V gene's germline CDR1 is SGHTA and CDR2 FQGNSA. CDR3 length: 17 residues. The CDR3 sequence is CASSQGYPGQVTDTKYF. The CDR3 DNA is TGTGCCAGCAGCCAAGGGTACCCAGGGCAGGTCACAGATACGAAGTATTTT.

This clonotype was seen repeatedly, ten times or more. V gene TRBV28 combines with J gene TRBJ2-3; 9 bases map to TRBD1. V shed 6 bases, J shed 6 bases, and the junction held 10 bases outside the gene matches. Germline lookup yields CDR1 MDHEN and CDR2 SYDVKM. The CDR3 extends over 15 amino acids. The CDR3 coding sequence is TGTGCCAGCAGCTATTCTACAGGGGGCAGGGATACGCAGTATTTT. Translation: CASSYSTGGRDTQYF.

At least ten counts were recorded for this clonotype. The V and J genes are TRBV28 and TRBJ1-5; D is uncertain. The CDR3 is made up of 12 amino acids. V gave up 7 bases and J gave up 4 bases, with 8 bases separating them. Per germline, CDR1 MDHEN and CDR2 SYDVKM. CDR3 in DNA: TGTGCCAGCATGTCGGGGAATCAGCCCCAGCATTTT. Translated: CASMSGNQPQHF. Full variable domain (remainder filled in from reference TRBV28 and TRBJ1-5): DVKVTQSSRYLVKRTGEKVFLECVQDMDHENMFWYRQDPGLGLRLIYFSYDVKMKEKGDIPEGYSVSREKKERFSLILESASTNQTSMYLCASMSGNQPQHFGDGTRLSIL.

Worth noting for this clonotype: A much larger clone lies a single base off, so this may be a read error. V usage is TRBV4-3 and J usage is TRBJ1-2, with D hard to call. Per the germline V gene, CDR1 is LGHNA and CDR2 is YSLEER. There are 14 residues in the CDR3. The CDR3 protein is CASSQVAPLYSYTF. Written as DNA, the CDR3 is TGCGCCAGCAGCCAAGTCGCCCCTCTCTATAGCTACACCTTC.

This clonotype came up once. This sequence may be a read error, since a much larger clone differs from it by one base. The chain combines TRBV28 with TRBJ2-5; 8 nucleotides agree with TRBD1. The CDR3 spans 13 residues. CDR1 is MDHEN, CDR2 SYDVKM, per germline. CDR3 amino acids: CASTSNRGETHYF. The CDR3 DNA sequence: TGTGCCAGCACCTCGAACAGGGGGGAGACCCATTACTTC.

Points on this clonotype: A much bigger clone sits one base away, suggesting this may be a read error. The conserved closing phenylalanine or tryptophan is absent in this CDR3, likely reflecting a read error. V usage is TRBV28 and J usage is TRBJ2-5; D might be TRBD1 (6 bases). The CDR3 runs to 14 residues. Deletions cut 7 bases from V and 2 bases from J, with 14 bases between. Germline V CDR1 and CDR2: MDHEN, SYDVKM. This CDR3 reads CASNREPAQETQYS. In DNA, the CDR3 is TGTGCCAGCAACAGGGAACCCGCACAAGAGACCCAGTACTCC.

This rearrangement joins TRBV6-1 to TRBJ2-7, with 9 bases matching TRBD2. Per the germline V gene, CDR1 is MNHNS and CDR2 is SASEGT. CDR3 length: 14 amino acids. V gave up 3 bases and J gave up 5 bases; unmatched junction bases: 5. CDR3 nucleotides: TGTGCCAGCAGTGACCTTAGCGGGAGCCACGAGCAGTACTTC. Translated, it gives CASSDLSGSHEQYF.

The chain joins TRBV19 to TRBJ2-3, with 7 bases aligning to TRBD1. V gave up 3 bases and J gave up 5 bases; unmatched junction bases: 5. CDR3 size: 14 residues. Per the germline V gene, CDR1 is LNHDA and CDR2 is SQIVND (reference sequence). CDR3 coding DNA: TGTGCCAGTAGTATTCTGGGACAGCAAGATACGCAGTATTTT. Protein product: CASSILGQQDTQYF.

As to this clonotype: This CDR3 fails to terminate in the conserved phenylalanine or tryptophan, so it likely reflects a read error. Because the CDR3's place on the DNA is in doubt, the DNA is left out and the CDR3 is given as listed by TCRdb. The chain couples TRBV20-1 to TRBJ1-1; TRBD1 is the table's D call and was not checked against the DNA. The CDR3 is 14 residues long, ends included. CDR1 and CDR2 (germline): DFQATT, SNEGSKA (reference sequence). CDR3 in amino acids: CSGTPPQGGVGAFL.

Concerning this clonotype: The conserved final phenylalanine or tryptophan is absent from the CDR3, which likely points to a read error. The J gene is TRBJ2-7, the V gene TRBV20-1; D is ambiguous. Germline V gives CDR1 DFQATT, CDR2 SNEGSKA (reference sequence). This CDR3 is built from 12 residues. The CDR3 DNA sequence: TGCGGTGCTAGAGATCGTGTGTACGAGCAGTACTAC. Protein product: CGARDRVYEQYY.

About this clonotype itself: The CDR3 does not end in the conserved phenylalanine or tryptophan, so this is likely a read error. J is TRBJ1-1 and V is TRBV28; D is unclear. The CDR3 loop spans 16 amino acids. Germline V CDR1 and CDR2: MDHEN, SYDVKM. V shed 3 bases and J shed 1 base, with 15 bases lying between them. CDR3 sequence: CASSFKVYGPNTEAFL. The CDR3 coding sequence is TGTGCCAGCAGTTTTAAGGTTTATGGGCCGAACACTGAAGCTTTCCTT.

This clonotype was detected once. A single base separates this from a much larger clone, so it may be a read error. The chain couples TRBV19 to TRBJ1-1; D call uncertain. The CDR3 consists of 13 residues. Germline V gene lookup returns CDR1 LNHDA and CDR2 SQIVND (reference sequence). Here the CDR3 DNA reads TGTGCCAGCTTAGAGACGGTGAACACTAAAGCTTTCTTT. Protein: CASLETVNTKAFF.

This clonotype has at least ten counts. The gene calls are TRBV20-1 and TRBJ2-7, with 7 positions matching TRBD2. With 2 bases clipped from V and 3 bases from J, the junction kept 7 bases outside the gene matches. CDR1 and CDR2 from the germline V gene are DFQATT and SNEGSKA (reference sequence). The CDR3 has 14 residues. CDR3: CSARSLADGYEQYF. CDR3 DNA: TGCAGTGCTAGAAGCCTAGCGGACGGCTACGAGCAGTACTTC.

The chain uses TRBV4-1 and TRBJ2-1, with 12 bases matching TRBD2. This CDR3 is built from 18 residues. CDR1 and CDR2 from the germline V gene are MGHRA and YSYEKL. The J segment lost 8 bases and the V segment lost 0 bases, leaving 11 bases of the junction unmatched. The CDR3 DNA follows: TGCGCCAGCAGCCAAGATCCAGGTTTAGGACTAGCGGGATATGAGCAGTTCTTC. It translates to CASSQDPGLGLAGYEQFF.

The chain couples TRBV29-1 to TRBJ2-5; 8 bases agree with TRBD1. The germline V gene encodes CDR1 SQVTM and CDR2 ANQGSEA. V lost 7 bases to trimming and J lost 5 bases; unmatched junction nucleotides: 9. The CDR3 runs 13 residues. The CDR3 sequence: CSAGQVHGETQYF. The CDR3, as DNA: TGCAGCGCGGGACAGGTCCACGGGGAGACCCAGTACTTC.

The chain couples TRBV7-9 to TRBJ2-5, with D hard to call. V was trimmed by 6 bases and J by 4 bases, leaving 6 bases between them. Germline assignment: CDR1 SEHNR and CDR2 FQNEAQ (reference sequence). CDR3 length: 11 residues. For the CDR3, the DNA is TGTGCCAGCAGATTACGAGAGACCCAGTACTTC. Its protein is CASRLRETQYF.